The 21 T cell receptor beta chains below were found in one sample sequenced in a study of beta chain features in type 1 diabetes. All of the isolated RNA was reverse transcribed, so expressed TCRB transcripts were sequenced. Assay used: immunoSEQ multiplex PCR; TCRdb lists only in-frame clones, some missing. The table shows 130,000 or so clones, with about 8.7% occurring only once. The sequencing input was central memory CD4+ T cells from blood. All receptors derive from a man aged 18 to 30 in good health.

The chain has TRBV5-5 and TRBJ1-6; 9 bases agree with TRBD1. There are 19 residues in the CDR3. Germline V gene sequence: CDR1 SGHKS, CDR2 YYEKEE (reference sequence). V lost 3 bases and J lost 5; bases outside the gene matches: 15. CDR3 in DNA: TGTGCCAGCAGCTGGAGGTCGGGACAGGGTTCTTCCCATAATTCACCCCTCCACTTT. The encoded protein is CASSWRSGQGSSHNSPLHF. The full variable domain, completed using reference TRBV5-5 and TRBJ1-6, is DAGVTQSPTHLIKTRGQQVTLRCSPISGHKSVSWYQQVLGQGPQFIFQYYEKEERGRGNFPDRFSARQFPNYSSELNVNALLLGDSALYLCASSWRSGQGSSHNSPLHFGNGTRLTVT.

The gene calls are TRBV19 and TRBJ2-2, with 8 bases fitting TRBD1. This CDR3 region has 16 residues. Unmatched junction bases numbered 9, after V lost 3 bases and J lost 6 bases. Per the germline V gene, CDR1 is LNHDA and CDR2 is SQIVND (reference sequence). This chain's CDR3 is CASSMVGRGPAGELFF. The CDR3 DNA reads as TGTGCCAGTAGTATGGTAGGCAGGGGGCCCGCCGGGGAGCTGTTTTTT. The full variable domain, its missing parts supplied by reference TRBV19 and TRBJ2-2, is DGGITQSPKYLFRKEGQNVTLSCEQNLNHDAMYWYRQDPGQGLRLIYYSQIVNDFQKGDIAEGYSVSREKKESFPLTVTSAQKNPTAFYLCASSMVGRGPAGELFFGEGSRLTVL.

This clone was observed a few times. This sequence joins TRBV7-2 and TRBJ1-4, with no clear D. There are 13 residues in the CDR3. V lost 4 bases and J lost 8, with 11 bases in between. The germline V gene has CDR1 SGHTA and CDR2 FQGNSA. CDR3 amino acids: CASSSDSTEKLFF. The CDR3 nucleotides read TGTGCCAGCAGCTCCGATTCGACAGAAAAACTGTTTTTT. The full variable domain, its missing parts supplied by reference TRBV7-2 and TRBJ1-4, is GAGVSQSPSNKVTEKGKDVELRCDPISGHTALYWYRQSLGQGLEFLIYFQGNSAPDKSGLPSDRFSAERTGGSVSTLTIQRTQQEDSAVYLCASSSDSTEKLFFGSGTQLSVL.

The rearrangement joins TRBV18 to TRBJ2-5; 8 nucleotides line up with TRBD1. Germline trimming cut 1 base from V and 1 base from J; bases unmatched to any gene: 5. Germline V gives CDR1 KGHSH, CDR2 LQKENI. CDR3 length equals 16 residues. Written as DNA, the CDR3 is TGTGCCAGCTCACCACGGGGGACAGGAGCCCAAGAGACCCAGTACTTC. Amino acid sequence: CASSPRGTGAQETQYF.

This clone has more than one count but fewer than ten. This sequence joins TRBV7-2 and TRBJ2-7; 10 bases map to TRBD1. Germline CDR1 is SGHTA and CDR2 is FQGNSA. The CDR3 length is 14 residues. V was pared by 5 bases and J by 2 bases, with 3 bases of the junction left unmatched. The CDR3 spells CASSIGTGAYEQYF. The CDR3, as DNA: TGTGCCAGCAGCATCGGGACAGGGGCCTACGAGCAGTACTTC. Complete variable domain (other parts from reference TRBV7-2 and TRBJ2-7): GAGVSQSPSNKVTEKGKDVELRCDPISGHTALYWYRQSLGQGLEFLIYFQGNSAPDKSGLPSDRFSAERTGGSVSTLTIQRTQQEDSAVYLCASSIGTGAYEQYFGPGTRLTVT.

The chain links TRBV28 to TRBJ1-3; the match to TRBD1 covers 10 bases. Germline trimming cut 2 bases from V and 7 bases from J; bases unmatched to any gene: 8. Germline CDR1 MDHEN, CDR2 SYDVKM. This CDR3 region has 16 residues. Written as DNA, the CDR3 is TGTGCCAGCAGTTTACCTACCGACAGGGGGCGGAACACCATATATTTT. Protein: CASSLPTDRGRNTIYF.

This clone was picked up a small number of times. The chain couples TRBV10-3 to TRBJ2-5, with a weak D call TRBD1 (5 bases). This CDR3 is 13 amino acids long. Trimming left V 8 bases short and J 5 bases short, with 15 bases between. Germline-derived CDR1 and CDR2 are ENHRY and SYGVKD. This CDR3 reads CAIGIIGVETQYF. The CDR3 coding sequence is TGTGCCATCGGGATCATAGGGGTGGAGACCCAGTACTTC.

A few counts support this clone. The rearrangement joins TRBV4-1 to TRBJ2-7; 8 bases align to TRBD1. CDR1 and CDR2 (germline): MGHRA, YSYEKL. V dropped 2 bases and J dropped 0; count of bases not matched to a gene: 9. The CDR3 contains 17 residues. In DNA form, the CDR3 reads TGCGCCAGCAGCCAACCTTACCGGGACAGGAACTCCTACGAGCAGTACTTC. Translation gives CASSQPYRDRNSYEQYF.

The chain combines TRBV18 with TRBJ2-5, with 7 bases lining up with TRBD1. Looked up from germline, CDR1 is KGHSH and CDR2 is LQKENI. The V segment lost 6 bases and the J segment 1 base; nucleotides outside the gene matches: 2. This CDR3 contains 13 residues. The CDR3 reads CASSDRTQETQYF. CDR3 in DNA: TGTGCCAGCTCGGACAGGACCCAAGAGACCCAGTACTTC.

There are a few counts of this clone. DNA of the CDR3: TGTGCCTGGAGGCCCAGGGGGCGCGGGTTCAATCAGCCCCAGCATTTT. Translation gives CAWRPRGRGFNQPQHF. The rearrangement joins TRBV30 to TRBJ1-5, with 8 positions matching TRBD1. Germline V gene sequence: CDR1 GTSNPN, CDR2 SVGIG (reference sequence). The J segment lost 3 bases and the V segment lost 3 bases, leaving 10 bases of the junction unmatched. This CDR3 comprises 16 residues.

CDR3: CASSTTSGGDFYNEQFF. The CDR3 nucleotides read TGTGCCAGCTCAACCACTAGCGGGGGGGATTTCTACAATGAGCAGTTCTTC. The V and J genes are TRBV18 and TRBJ2-1; 13 nucleotides line up with TRBD2. Germline CDR1 KGHSH, CDR2 LQKENI. CDR3 length: 17 residues. J was trimmed by 3 bases and V by 5 bases; bases with no gene match: 7.

The chain carries TRBV6-1 and TRBJ2-7; tentative D call: TRBD1 (6 bases). V lost 4 bases, J lost 4 bases, and 20 bases lay in between. CDR3 length: 16 residues. CDR1 is MNHNS and CDR2 is SASEGT in the germline V gene. DNA of the CDR3: TGTGCCAGCAGTGCTAGCAGGGTACAGGGTACATACGAGCAGTACTTC. Translation gives CASSASRVQGTYEQYF.

V usage is TRBV6-4 and J usage is TRBJ2-3, with 7 bases that match TRBD1. Losses at the gene ends were 6 bases for V and 3 bases for J; bases not matched to a gene: 6. Germline CDR1 and CDR2: MRHNA and SNTAGT. The CDR3 runs to 14 residues. The CDR3 coding sequence is TGTGCCAGCAGCGGGACAGCTATGACAGATACGCAGTATTTT. It codes for CASSGTAMTDTQYF.

V and J are TRBV11-1 and TRBJ2-3; 9 bases agree with TRBD2. The CDR3 runs to 16 residues. Germline assignment: CDR1 SGHAT and CDR2 FQDESV (reference sequence). With 5 bases clipped from V and 4 bases from J, the junction kept 10 bases outside the gene matches. CDR3 region: CASSSTWGLASDTQYF. The CDR3 region has the DNA TGTGCCAGCAGCAGCACCTGGGGACTAGCATCAGATACGCAGTATTTT. Combining the CDR3 with reference TRBV11-1 and TRBJ2-3 gives the whole variable domain EAEVAQSPRYKITEKSQAVAFWCDPISGHATLYWYRQILGQGPELLVQFQDESVVDDSQLPKDRFSAERLKGVDSTLKIQPAELGDSAMYLCASSSTWGLASDTQYFGPGTRLTVL.

V is TRBV27 and J is TRBJ1-6; 8 bases are shared with TRBD1. Looked up from germline, CDR1 is MNHEY and CDR2 is SMNVEV (reference sequence). The CDR3 sequence is 15 residues long. Trimming cost V 4 bases and J 7 bases; bases outside gene matches: 6. The CDR3, as DNA: TGTGCCAGCAGTTCCCGACAGGGGATGAATTCACCCCTCCACTTT. It specifies CASSSRQGMNSPLHF.

This clone was detected a few times. J is TRBJ1-4 and V is TRBV5-1; D uncertain. Per germline, CDR1 SGHRS and CDR2 YFSETQ. The CDR3 is 13 residues long. V was trimmed by 2 bases and J by 8 bases, leaving 10 bases between them. The CDR3 DNA follows: TGCGCCAGCAGCTTTTCAGGAGGGGAAAAACTGTTTTTT. Translating it yields CASSFSGGEKLFF. Variable domain in full (rest from reference TRBV5-1 and TRBJ1-4): KAGVTQTPRYLIKTRGQQVTLSCSPISGHRSVSWYQQTPGQGLQFLFEYFSETQRNKGNFPGRFSGRQFSNSRSEMNVSTLELGDSALYLCASSFSGGEKLFFGSGTQLSVL.

This clone was seen only once. CDR3 nucleotides: TGTGCCAGCAGTGGACGGGGGGACCTATTCCAGCAGTACTTC. Translating gives CASSGRGDLFQQYF. The rearrangement uses TRBV6-5 and TRBJ2-7; 7 bases align to TRBD2. Germline assignment: CDR1 MNHEY and CDR2 SVGAGI. The V segment lost 5 bases and the J segment 8 bases; nucleotides outside the gene matches: 12. CDR3 length: 14 residues.

This clone was observed a handful of times. The chain employs TRBV19 and TRBJ2-3; TRBD1 matches 7 bases. CDR3 length: 14 amino acids. With V trimmed by 7 bases and J by 7 bases, 11 bases remained unmatched. Germline V gene lookup returns CDR1 LNHDA and CDR2 SQIVND (reference sequence). This CDR3 is CASTTGDILNTQYF. For the CDR3, the DNA is TGTGCCAGTACAACAGGGGACATCCTTAATACGCAGTATTTT.

The CDR3 sequence is CASSFVGGDYNEQFF. In nucleotides, the CDR3 is TGTGCCAGCAGCTTTGTAGGGGGGGACTACAATGAGCAGTTCTTC. J is TRBJ2-1 and V is TRBV7-2, with a tentative D call TRBD2 (7 bases). This CDR3 has 15 amino acids. The V and J ends lost 3 bases and 3 bases respectively, with 12 bases between them. Germline assignment: CDR1 SGHTA and CDR2 FQGNSA.

The chain couples TRBV5-6 to TRBJ2-1, with 7 nucleotides matching TRBD2. Trimming at V came to 4 bases and at J to 6 bases, leaving 10 bases not matched to a gene. The CDR3 contains 15 residues. The germline gives CDR1 SGHDT, CDR2 YYEEEE. CDR3 coding DNA: TGTGCCAGCAGCGGCTTAGGGACTACTGGCAATGAGCAGTTCTTC. Its translation: CASSGLGTTGNEQFF.

The sample holds a few counts of this clone. The chain combines TRBV6-1 with TRBJ2-5, with a weak D call TRBD1 (6 bases). Germline CDR1 reads MNHNS; CDR2 reads SASEGT. The CDR3 spans 12 residues. Trimming removed 6 bases at V and 3 bases at J, with 8 bases between. CDR3 sequence: CASSYREETQYF. Here the CDR3 DNA reads TGTGCCAGCAGCTACAGGGAAGAGACCCAGTACTTC.